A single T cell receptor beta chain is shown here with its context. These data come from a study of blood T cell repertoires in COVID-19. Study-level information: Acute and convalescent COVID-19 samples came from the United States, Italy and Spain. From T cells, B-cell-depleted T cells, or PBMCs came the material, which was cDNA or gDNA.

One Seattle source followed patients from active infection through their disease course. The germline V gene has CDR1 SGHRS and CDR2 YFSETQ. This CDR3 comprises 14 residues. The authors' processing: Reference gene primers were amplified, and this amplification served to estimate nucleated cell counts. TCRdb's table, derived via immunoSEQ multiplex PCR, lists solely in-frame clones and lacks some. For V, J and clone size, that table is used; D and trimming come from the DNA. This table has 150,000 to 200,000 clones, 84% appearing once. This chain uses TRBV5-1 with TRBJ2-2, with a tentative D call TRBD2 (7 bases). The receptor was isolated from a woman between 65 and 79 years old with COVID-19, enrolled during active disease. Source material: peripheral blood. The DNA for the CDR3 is TGCGTATCGCGGGGGCCACCGAACACCGGGGAGCTGTTTTTT. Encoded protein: CVSRGPPNTGELFF. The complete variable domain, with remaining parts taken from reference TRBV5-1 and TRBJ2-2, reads KAGVTQTPRYLIKTRGQQVTLSCSPISGHRSVSWYQQTPGQGLQFLFEYFSETQRNKGNFPGRFSGRQFSNSRSEMNVSTLELGDSALYLCVSRGPPNTGELFFGEGSRLTVL.